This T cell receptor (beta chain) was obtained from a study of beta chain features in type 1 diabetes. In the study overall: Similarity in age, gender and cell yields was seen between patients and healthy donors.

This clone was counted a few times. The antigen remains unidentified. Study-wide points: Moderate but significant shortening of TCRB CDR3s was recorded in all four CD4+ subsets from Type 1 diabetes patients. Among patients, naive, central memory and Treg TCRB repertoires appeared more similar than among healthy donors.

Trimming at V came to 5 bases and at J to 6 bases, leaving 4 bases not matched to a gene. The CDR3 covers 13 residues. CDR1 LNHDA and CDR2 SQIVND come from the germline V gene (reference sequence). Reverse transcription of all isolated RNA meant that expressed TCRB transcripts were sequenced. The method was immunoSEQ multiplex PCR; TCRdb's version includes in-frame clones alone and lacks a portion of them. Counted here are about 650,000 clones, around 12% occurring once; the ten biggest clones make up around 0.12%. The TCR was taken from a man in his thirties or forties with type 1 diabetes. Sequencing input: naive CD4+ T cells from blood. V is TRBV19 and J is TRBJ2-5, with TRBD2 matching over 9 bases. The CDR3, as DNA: TGTGCCAGTAGTCCCGGACTAGCGCAGACCCAGTACTTC. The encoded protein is CASSPGLAQTQYF.